Each of the 28 T cell receptor beta chains below was sequenced from the same sample in a study of CD8+CD57+ T cells in acquired aplastic anemia. Profiling that covered TCR beta VDJ and CDR3 relied on genomic DNA as its template. TCRdb re-derived calls from the reads in MiXCR, one entry per CDR3 protein. The data hold about 190,000 distinct CDR3 sequences, with approximately 52% observed a single time. The sequenced sample consisted of sorted CD4+, CD8+, or CD8+CD57+ T cells (not recorded which) from PBMCs. The receptors shown here come from a human donor in good health, serving as a control.

The chain couples TRBV20-1 to TRBJ2-3; the D is unclear. V lost 3 bases to trimming and J lost 2 bases, with 3 bases between them. The length of the CDR3 is 11 residues. Germline V gives CDR1 DFQATT, CDR2 SNEGSKA (reference sequence). The CDR3 protein is CSASHTDTQYF. DNA of the CDR3: TGCAGTGCTAGCCACACAGATACGCAGTATTTT.

Ten or more counts support this clonotype. The chain links TRBV7-9 to TRBJ1-1, with D unclear. CDR1 is SEHNR, CDR2 FQNEAQ, per germline (reference sequence). The CDR3 length is 14 residues. V dropped 3 bases and J dropped 3 bases, with 11 bases sitting between them. CDR3 sequence reads: CASSFVGRDTEAFF. CDR3 coding DNA: TGTGCCAGCAGCTTCGTGGGTAGGGACACTGAAGCTTTCTTT.

This clonotype was picked up a small number of times. V gene TRBV20-1 combines with J gene TRBJ2-1, with 12 bases that match TRBD2. Germline CDR1 and CDR2: DFQATT and SNEGSKA (reference sequence). V gave up 3 bases and J gave up 9 bases; unmatched junction bases: 9. The CDR3 runs to 15 residues. The CDR3: CSARWLAGGLTEQFF. As DNA, the CDR3 is TGCAGTGCTAGGTGGCTAGCGGGGGGGCTTACTGAGCAGTTCTTC.

A note on this clonotype: Relative to the germline gene, one junction end is altered; a read error may explain this. The chain employs TRBV9 and TRBJ2-2; D ambiguous. The CDR3 is 16 residues long. Germline V CDR1 and CDR2: SGDLS, YYNGEE. As DNA, the CDR3 is TGCGCCAGCAACCCGACCCTCTTCCGGAACACCGGGGAGCTGTTTTTT. This codes for CASNPTLFRNTGELFF.

The chain has TRBV5-1 and TRBJ1-4, with D possibly matching TRBD1 (6 bases). CDR3 length: 17 residues. Germline V gives CDR1 SGHRS, CDR2 YFSETQ. Between the trimmed V and J ends, which lost 0 bases and 8 bases, there was a span of 20 bases. The CDR3 loop reads CASSLDTVRGGDEKLFF. Here the CDR3 DNA reads TGCGCCAGCAGCTTGGACACCGTGAGGGGGGGCGACGAAAAACTGTTTTTT. The complete variable domain, with remaining parts taken from reference TRBV5-1 and TRBJ1-4, reads KAGVTQTPRYLIKTRGQQVTLSCSPISGHRSVSWYQQTPGQGLQFLFEYFSETQRNKGNFPGRFSGRQFSNSRSEMNVSTLELGDSALYLCASSLDTVRGGDEKLFFGSGTQLSVL.

This clonotype was detected many times. J is TRBJ2-7 and V is TRBV28, with 8 nucleotides matching TRBD1. Losses at the gene ends were 3 bases for V and 0 bases for J; bases not matched to a gene: 4. Germline assignment: CDR1 MDHEN and CDR2 SYDVKM. The CDR3 is 15 residues long. As DNA, the CDR3 is TGTGCCAGCAGTTTTCCCGGGACAGGCTCCTACGAGCAGTACTTC. This gives the protein CASSFPGTGSYEQYF.

J is TRBJ2-7 and V is TRBV15, with D unresolved. Germline CDR1 and CDR2: LNHNV and YYDKDF (reference sequence). The CDR3 totals 12 residues. V gave up 2 bases and J gave up 3 bases, with 5 bases separating them. Here the CDR3 DNA reads TGTGCCACCAGCAGACAGTTCTACGAGCAGTACTTC. Translation gives CATSRQFYEQYF. Full variable domain (missing parts from reference TRBV15 and TRBJ2-7): DAMVIQNPRYQVTQFGKPVTLSCSQTLNHNVMYWYQQKSSQAPKLLFHYYDKDFNNEADTPDNFQSRRPNTSFCFLDIRSPGLGDTAMYLCATSRQFYEQYFGPGTRLTVT.

This clonotype was counted many times. The chain joins TRBV9 to TRBJ2-3; perhaps TRBD2 as D (7 bases). The CDR3 has 17 amino acids. Germline V CDR1 and CDR2: SGDLS, YYNGEE. Trimming left V 0 bases short and J 4 bases short, with 18 bases between. The CDR3 region is CASSVGWGGAPSDTQYF. The CDR3 nucleotides are TGTGCCAGCAGCGTAGGCTGGGGGGGGGCCCCTTCAGATACGCAGTATTTT.

As regards this clonotype: Since a much larger clone is just one base distant, this may be a read error. The V call is TRBV5-1, the J call TRBJ1-1; D not certain. V gave up 3 bases and J gave up 0 bases, with 9 bases separating them. Germline CDR1 is SGHRS and CDR2 is YFSETQ. The CDR3 runs to 14 residues. CDR3 loop: CASSSGSLNTEAFF. The CDR3 nucleotides are TGCGCCAGCAGCTCCGGCAGTTTGAACACTGAAGCTTTCTTT. The full variable domain, its missing parts supplied by reference TRBV5-1 and TRBJ1-1, is KAGVTQTPRYLIKTRGQQVTLSCSPISGHRSVSWYQQTPGQGLQFLFEYFSETQRNKGNFPGRFSGRQFSNSRSEMNVSTLELGDSALYLCASSSGSLNTEAFFGQGTRLTVV.

Many counts were recorded for this clonotype. The chain employs TRBV20-1 and TRBJ2-7, with a tentative D call TRBD1 (5 bases). Trimming left V 1 base short and J 9 bases short, with 10 bases between. From germline, CDR1 is DFQATT and CDR2 SNEGSKA (reference sequence). This CDR3 region has 11 residues. CDR3 coding DNA: TGCAGTGCTAGAGTACAGGCGACGCAGTACTTC. Protein: CSARVQATQYF.

This chain links TRBV6-5 with TRBJ1-3, with D perhaps matching TRBD1 (6 bases). CDR3 length: 13 residues. Trimming took off 11 bases at V and 0 bases at J, with 11 bases between the two ends. In germline, CDR1 is MNHEY, CDR2 SVGAGI. Here the CDR3 reads CAAFRGSGNTIYF. CDR3 coding DNA: TGTGCCGCATTCAGGGGCTCTGGAAACACCATATATTTT.

This clonotype has a handful of counts. This may stem from a read error, because a much larger clone lies one nucleotide away. The chain links TRBV5-4 to TRBJ2-2, with D perhaps matching TRBD1 (5 bases). Per the germline V gene, CDR1 is SGHNT and CDR2 is YYREEE (reference sequence). V was shortened by 2 bases and J by 6 bases, with 11 bases between the two germline ends. CDR3 size: 14 residues. The CDR3 sequence is CASSFQAGSGELFF. DNA of the CDR3: TGTGCCAGCAGCTTCCAGGCAGGGTCCGGGGAGCTGTTTTTT.

This clonotype came up a few times. The chain combines TRBV5-1 with TRBJ2-5; 12 bases fit TRBD2. The CDR3 runs to 16 residues. In germline, CDR1 is SGHRS, CDR2 YFSETQ. V was pared by 0 bases and J by 11 bases, with 11 bases of the junction left unmatched. CDR3 protein: CASSLELAGGYNEQYF. CDR3 nucleotide sequence: TGCGCCAGCAGCTTGGAACTAGCGGGGGGCTACAATGAGCAGTACTTC.

V usage is TRBV19 and J usage is TRBJ1-4; D remains unclear. Trimming pared 9 bases from V and 4 bases from J, leaving 9 bases between. Germline V gene data show CDR1 as LNHDA and CDR2 as SQIVND (reference sequence). This CDR3 contains 12 residues. CDR3 bases: TGTGCCAGCTCCGGACTTAATGAAAAACTGTTTTTT. This codes for CASSGLNEKLFF.

The chain has TRBV7-9 and TRBJ2-5; D is possibly TRBD1 (6 bases). CDR3 length equals 15 residues. The V and J ends lost 5 bases and 4 bases respectively, with 17 bases between them. CDR1 is SEHNR and CDR2 is FQNEAQ in the germline V gene (reference sequence). CDR3 sequence reads: CASSSTPRGAETQYF. CDR3 nucleotides: TGTGCCAGCAGCAGTACGCCCAGGGGCGCAGAGACCCAGTACTTC.

This chain joins TRBV20-1 and TRBJ2-2; 10 nucleotides align to TRBD2. Germline CDR1 is DFQATT and CDR2 is SNEGSKA (reference sequence). The trim removed 3 bases at V and 4 bases at J, leaving 11 bases unmatched. This CDR3 comprises 17 residues. CDR3 bases: TGCAGTGCTAGTCCGATGGTAGCGGGGGGATCCACCGGGGAGCTGTTTTTT. Protein sequence: CSASPMVAGGSTGELFF.

This chain links TRBV5-1 with TRBJ2-5; D is unresolved. This CDR3 comprises 13 residues. CDR1 SGHRS and CDR2 YFSETQ come from the germline V gene. Trimming pared 0 bases from V and 5 bases from J, leaving 8 bases between. CDR3 DNA: TGCGCCAGCAGCTTGGACAGTAAGGAGACCCAGTACTTC. Protein product: CASSLDSKETQYF.

V and J are TRBV11-2 and TRBJ1-6; maybe TRBD1 (5 bases). The germline V gene encodes CDR1 SGHAT and CDR2 FQNNGV. V lost 0 bases and J 14 bases, leaving 20 bases between the germline ends. This CDR3 has 16 amino acids. This chain's CDR3 is CASSLEWAGPYRSLHF. In DNA, the CDR3 is TGTGCCAGCAGCTTAGAGTGGGCAGGGCCGTATCGGTCCCTCCACTTT.

The chain joins TRBV7-2 to TRBJ1-2, with 8 nucleotides matching TRBD1. V lost 5 bases and J lost 8; bases outside the gene matches: 10. Germline-derived CDR1 and CDR2 are SGHTA and FQGNSA. The CDR3 has 14 residues. The CDR3 loop is CASSPQTGAGGYTF. The CDR3, as DNA: TGTGCCAGCAGCCCCCAGACAGGGGCCGGGGGCTACACCTTC. Full variable domain (outside the CDR3, taken from reference TRBV7-2 and TRBJ1-2): GAGVSQSPSNKVTEKGKDVELRCDPISGHTALYWYRQSLGQGLEFLIYFQGNSAPDKSGLPSDRFSAERTGGSVSTLTIQRTQQEDSAVYLCASSPQTGAGGYTFGSGTRLTVV.

The CDR3: CASSLVENGENTEAFF. The CDR3 DNA sequence: TGTGCCAGCAGCTTAGTCGAAAATGGAGAGAACACTGAAGCTTTCTTT. The rearrangement joins TRBV7-2 to TRBJ1-1; D is uncertain. The length of the CDR3 is 16 residues. CDR1 is SGHTA, CDR2 FQGNSA, per germline. Between the trimmed V and J ends, which lost 1 base and 1 base, there was a span of 13 bases. Supplemented by reference TRBV7-2 and TRBJ1-1, the full variable domain reads GAGVSQSPSNKVTEKGKDVELRCDPISGHTALYWYRQSLGQGLEFLIYFQGNSAPDKSGLPSDRFSAERTGGSVSTLTIQRTQQEDSAVYLCASSLVENGENTEAFFGQGTRLTVV.

This sequence joins TRBV4-3 and TRBJ2-7; 10 bases map to TRBD2. Trimming removed 3 bases from V and 0 bases from J; junction bases left unmatched: 2. The CDR3 totals 15 residues. The germline gives CDR1 LGHNA, CDR2 YSLEER. The CDR3 reads CASSQVAGGSYEQYF. CDR3 sequence (DNA): TGCGCCAGCAGCCAGGTAGCGGGGGGCTCCTACGAGCAGTACTTC.

This clonotype was seen repeatedly, ten times or more. The genes are TRBV19 and TRBJ2-2, with D unclear. This CDR3 is built from 13 residues. The germline V gene encodes CDR1 LNHDA and CDR2 SQIVND (reference sequence). Deletions cut 5 bases from V and 1 base from J, with 5 bases between. CDR3 residues: CASSSQNTGELFF. The CDR3 nucleotides read TGTGCCAGTAGTTCCCAGAACACCGGGGAGCTGTTTTTT.

V gene TRBV4-1 combines with J gene TRBJ1-5; TRBD1 might be the D (6 bases). The CDR3 runs 15 residues. Trimming stripped 4 bases from V and 0 bases from J, with 10 bases between. Germline assignment: CDR1 MGHRA and CDR2 YSYEKL. The CDR3 region is CASSRDIDSNQPQHF. The CDR3 DNA is TGCGCCAGCAGCCGGGACATCGATAGCAATCAGCCCCAGCATTTT.

This clonotype was observed a few times. The V and J genes are TRBV19 and TRBJ2-1, with D possibly being TRBD1 (6 bases). CDR3 length equals 13 residues. Trimming cost V 10 bases and J 8 bases, with 18 bases left between them. Germline assignment: CDR1 LNHDA and CDR2 SQIVND (reference sequence). CDR3 sequence (DNA): TGTGCCAATAGCGTGGGGGCATTGGATGAGCAGTTCTTC. It encodes CANSVGALDEQFF. Looking up the rest from reference TRBV19 and TRBJ2-1 gives the full variable domain: DGGITQSPKYLFRKEGQNVTLSCEQNLNHDAMYWYRQDPGQGLRLIYYSQIVNDFQKGDIAEGYSVSREKKESFPLTVTSAQKNPTAFYLCANSVGALDEQFFGPGTRLTVL.

Regarding this clonotype: This could be a read error, since a much larger clone is one nucleotide away. The CDR3 does not close with the conserved phenylalanine or tryptophan, likely indicating a read error. The J gene is TRBJ1-2, the V gene TRBV12-3 or TRBV12-4; unclear D gene. V lost 1 base and J 7 bases, leaving 13 bases between the germline ends. The CDR3 sequence is 14 residues long. CDR3 residues: CASSLGPEWTGYTL. CDR3 nucleotides: TGTGCCAGCAGTTTAGGGCCAGAGTGGACTGGCTACACCCTC.

This clonotype was recorded a few times. The chain uses TRBV18 and TRBJ2-5, with 7 nucleotides matching TRBD2. J gave up 0 bases and V 1 base, and 5 bases lay outside the gene matches. CDR1 and CDR2 (germline): KGHSH, LQKENI. This CDR3 has 16 residues. The CDR3 protein is CASSPRLAMYQETQYF. In nucleotides, the CDR3 is TGTGCCAGCTCACCACGACTAGCTATGTACCAAGAGACCCAGTACTTC.

This clonotype was seen only a few times. V usage is TRBV27 and J usage is TRBJ2-7, with a tentative D call TRBD2 (7 bases). This CDR3 is 17 amino acids long. In germline, CDR1 is MNHEY, CDR2 SMNVEV (reference sequence). The V end was cut by 2 bases, the J end by 7 bases, with 24 bases between. CDR3 amino acids: CASSLRGGAYTYSEQYF. CDR3 bases: TGTGCCAGCAGTTTAAGGGGGGGGGCATACACCTATTCTGAGCAGTACTTC.

The chain joins TRBV7-2 to TRBJ1-2, with 9 bases matching TRBD1. Per germline, CDR1 SGHTA and CDR2 FQGNSA. The V and J ends lost 5 bases and 4 bases, in that order; junction bases with no gene match: 8. The CDR3 extends over 15 amino acids. CDR3 coding DNA: TGTGCCAGCAGCCTAGGAGGGACAGGGTCCTATGGCTACACCTTC. The encoded protein is CASSLGGTGSYGYTF.